Following are 21 T cell receptor beta chains from one sample sequenced in a study of blood T cell repertoires in COVID-19. The table came from immunoSEQ multiplex PCR; TCRdb's copy has only in-frame clones and leaves some out. Of some 90,000 clones listed, 82% were seen once; the top ten hold approximately 11%. Sequenced sample: peripheral blood. These receptors were collected from a man between 65 and 85 years old with active or convalescent COVID-19.

The rearrangement joins TRBV5-5 to TRBJ1-5; 8 bases agree with TRBD1. The CDR3 extends over 15 amino acids. The V gene's germline CDR1 is SGHKS and CDR2 YYEKEE (reference sequence). The V gene end was trimmed by 3 bases and the J gene end by 6 bases; junction bases not matched to a gene: 8. CDR3 sequence (DNA): TGTGCCAGCAGCTGGGGACAGGCGGGCAGTCAGCCCCAGCATTTT. It specifies CASSWGQAGSQPQHF.

The genes are TRBV19 and TRBJ2-7; 10 bases agree with TRBD1. J gave up 7 bases and V 3 bases, and 6 bases lay outside the gene matches. This CDR3 is 14 amino acids long. Germline loops: CDR1 LNHDA, CDR2 SQIVND (reference sequence). The CDR3 DNA reads as TGTGCCAGTAGTATTGGGACAGGGGTAATGGAGCAGTACTTC. This encodes CASSIGTGVMEQYF. Together with reference TRBV19 and TRBJ2-7, the CDR3 gives the full variable domain: DGGITQSPKYLFRKEGQNVTLSCEQNLNHDAMYWYRQDPGQGLRLIYYSQIVNDFQKGDIAEGYSVSREKKESFPLTVTSAQKNPTAFYLCASSIGTGVMEQYFGPGTRLTVT.

The genes are TRBV11-3 and TRBJ1-4; D is unclear. The V gene's germline CDR1 is SGHNT and CDR2 YENEEA. The CDR3 totals 16 residues. The germline V and J ends were trimmed by 5 bases and 3 bases, with 16 bases remaining between them. CDR3 sequence reads: CASSLRAGLSNEKLFF. CDR3 nucleotide sequence: TGTGCCAGCAGCCTCCGTGCGGGTTTGTCTAATGAAAAACTGTTTTTT.

A few counts support this clone. The chain has TRBV7-6 and TRBJ2-7, with 7 bases lining up with TRBD2. Per germline, CDR1 SGHVS and CDR2 FNYEAQ. The J segment lost 5 bases and the V segment lost 5 bases, leaving 12 bases of the junction unmatched. The CDR3 loop spans 15 amino acids. The CDR3 bases are TGTGCCAGCAGCACGGGGGGACCGTCGGGGGACGAGCAGTACTTC. Protein: CASSTGGPSGDEQYF.

The V call is TRBV6-1, the J call TRBJ1-4, with 8 bases aligning to TRBD1. The trim removed 3 bases at V and 5 bases at J, leaving 5 bases unmatched. In germline, CDR1 is MNHNS, CDR2 SASEGT. The CDR3 is 15 amino acids. In nucleotides, the CDR3 is TGTGCCAGCAGTGAGAACCGGGACAGGAATGAAAAACTGTTTTTT. Its translation: CASSENRDRNEKLFF.

This rearrangement joins TRBV7-8 to TRBJ2-2; 12 nucleotides agree with TRBD2. Looked up from germline, CDR1 is SGHVS and CDR2 is FQNEAQ. The CDR3 covers 15 residues. Germline trimming cut 4 bases from V and 4 bases from J; bases unmatched to any gene: 1. Here the CDR3 reads CASSSSGGATGELFF. CDR3 DNA: TGTGCCAGCAGCTCTAGCGGGGGGGCCACCGGGGAGCTGTTTTTT.

This chain uses TRBV6-6 with TRBJ1-4; D not resolved. Germline values: CDR1 MNHNY, CDR2 SVGAGI (reference sequence). V lost 2 bases and J lost 5, with 9 bases in between. The CDR3 totals 14 residues. The CDR3 is CASSYPETNEKLFF. DNA for the CDR3: TGTGCCAGCAGTTACCCTGAAACAAATGAAAAACTGTTTTTT.

The chain combines TRBV24-1 with TRBJ2-3; tentatively, D is TRBD1 (6 bases). This CDR3 is built from 14 residues. CDR1 is KGHDR and CDR2 is SFDVKD in the germline V gene. Trimming removed 7 bases at V and 2 bases at J, with 12 bases between. This CDR3 reads CATSKDSHTDTQYF. DNA for the CDR3: TGTGCCACCAGCAAGGACAGCCACACAGATACGCAGTATTTT.

The J gene is TRBJ2-5, the V gene TRBV7-6, with unresolved D. Germline V CDR1 and CDR2: SGHVS, FNYEAQ. Trimming cost V 5 bases and J 1 base, with 14 bases left between them. The CDR3 sequence is 15 residues long. CDR3: CASSRRPFVQETQYF. The CDR3 bases are TGTGCCAGCAGCCGGCGGCCGTTCGTCCAAGAGACCCAGTACTTC. Combining the CDR3 with reference TRBV7-6 and TRBJ2-5 gives the whole variable domain GAGVSQSPRYKVTKRGQDVALRCDPISGHVSLYWYRQALGQGPEFLTYFNYEAQQDKSGLPNDRFSAERPEGSISTLTIQRTEQRDSAMYRCASSRRPFVQETQYFGPGTRLLVL.

In its sample, this clone was seen a few times. Distinct nucleotide sequences in the sample also encode this CDR3. The rearrangement uses TRBV10-2 and TRBJ2-2; tentative D call: TRBD1 (6 bases). The CDR3 loop spans 14 amino acids. Germline V gene data show CDR1 as WSHSY and CDR2 as SAAADI. V was pared by 7 bases and J by 2 bases, with 11 bases between. In DNA, the CDR3 is TGCGCCAGCAAACGGGACACCAACACCGGGGAGCTGTTTTTT. Translated, it gives CASKRDTNTGELFF.

The V and J genes are TRBV18 and TRBJ2-6, with 7 positions matching TRBD1. The CDR3 extends over 18 amino acids. Germline CDR1 reads KGHSH; CDR2 reads LQKENI. Unmatched junction bases numbered 11, after V lost 6 bases and J lost 0 bases. The CDR3 DNA sequence: TGTGCCAGCTCGCCTATACAGGGGTCCGGCTCTGGGGCCAACGTCCTGACTTTC. Protein: CASSPIQGSGSGANVLTF.

The gene calls are TRBV4-1 and TRBJ1-1; 11 bases map to TRBD1. The CDR3 spans 15 residues. Trimming took 3 bases from V and 4 from J; bases not matched to a gene: 4. CDR1 is MGHRA, CDR2 YSYEKL, per germline. The CDR3 spells CASSHPGQGVTEAFF. CDR3 in DNA: TGCGCCAGCAGCCACCCGGGACAGGGGGTCACTGAAGCTTTCTTT.

This clone has only one observation. This chain joins TRBV18 and TRBJ2-1; a possible D gene is TRBD2 (6 bases). This CDR3 is built from 14 residues. CDR1 is KGHSH, CDR2 LQKENI, per germline. With 3 bases removed from V and 8 bases from J, the gap between germline ends came to 14 bases. For the CDR3, the DNA is TGTGCCAGCTCACCTCAGACTAGAAGCCATGAGCAGTTCTTC. Translated, it gives CASSPQTRSHEQFF.

The chain carries TRBV27 and TRBJ1-2; 7 nucleotides match TRBD1. Germline CDR1 reads MNHEY; CDR2 reads SMNVEV (reference sequence). Trimming removed 6 bases from V and 8 bases from J; junction bases left unmatched: 9. The CDR3 is 13 amino acids. CDR3 sequence (DNA): TGTGCCAGCAGGATGACAGGGTCGAACGGCTACACCTTC. Protein sequence: CASRMTGSNGYTF.

V is TRBV9 and J is TRBJ2-1, with D maybe TRBD2 (5 bases). The ends were cut back, 0 bases at V and 0 bases at J, with 10 bases in the middle. CDR3 length equals 16 residues. The V gene's germline CDR1 is SGDLS and CDR2 YYNGEE. The CDR3 sequence is CASSVAAVDSYNEQFF. For the CDR3, the DNA is TGTGCCAGCAGCGTAGCAGCGGTTGACTCCTACAATGAGCAGTTCTTC.

The chain couples TRBV3-1 (or the pseudogene TRBV3-2) to TRBJ2-1, with 10 bases fitting TRBD2. J lost 4 bases, V lost 5 bases, and 8 bases had no gene match. Germline V gene lookup returns CDR1 LGHDT and CDR2 YNNKEL (reference sequence). The CDR3 totals 16 residues. The CDR3 sequence: CASSERTSGGYNEQFF. For the CDR3, the DNA is TGTGCCAGCAGCGAAAGGACTAGCGGAGGGTACAATGAGCAGTTCTTC.

This chain uses TRBV18 with TRBJ2-7; 7 bases are a match to TRBD1. This CDR3 has 16 residues. Germline V gene data show CDR1 as KGHSH and CDR2 as LQKENI. After removal of 3 bases from V and 3 bases from J, the junction contained 11 bases not matched to a gene. CDR3 loop: CASSPLPKDRLYEQYF. The CDR3 bases are TGTGCCAGCTCACCCCTTCCGAAGGACAGGCTCTACGAGCAGTACTTC.

The chain recombines TRBV11-2 with TRBJ2-7; TRBD1 aligns across 8 bases. After removal of 5 bases from V and 0 bases from J, the junction contained 3 bases not matched to a gene. CDR1 is SGHAT and CDR2 is FQNNGV in the germline V gene. The CDR3 extends over 14 amino acids. The CDR3 nucleotides read TGTGCCAGCAGCGCAGGGGGCTACTCCTACGAGCAGTACTTC. This gives the protein CASSAGGYSYEQYF. The whole variable domain, remainder taken from reference TRBV11-2 and TRBJ2-7, is EAGVAQSPRYKIIEKRQSVAFWCNPISGHATLYWYQQILGQGPKLLIQFQNNGVVDDSQLPKDRFSAERLKGVDSTLKIQPAKLEDSAVYLCASSAGGYSYEQYFGPGTRLTVT.

CDR3 bases: TGTGCCAGCAGCCTCGGACAGGGGGCATCACCCCTCCACTTT. Encoded protein: CASSLGQGASPLHF. The genes are TRBV28 and TRBJ1-6; 11 bases fit TRBD1. Germline V gene sequence: CDR1 MDHEN, CDR2 SYDVKM. This CDR3 region has 14 residues. V shed 6 bases and J 10 bases; nucleotides not matched to a gene: 5.

This chain links TRBV5-4 with TRBJ1-1; no clear D. The CDR3 runs 14 residues. V was trimmed by 2 bases and J by 4 bases, leaving 12 bases between them. Per the germline V gene, CDR1 is SGHNT and CDR2 is YYREEE (reference sequence). The CDR3 DNA is TGTGCCAGCAGCTTTTACGCCCGCAGCACTGAAGCTTTCTTT. Amino acid sequence: CASSFYARSTEAFF.

The count of this clone is one. The chain joins TRBV27 to TRBJ1-6, with TRBD1 matching over 9 bases. Germline CDR1 MNHEY, CDR2 SMNVEV (reference sequence). The CDR3 is 16 residues long. Losses at the gene ends were 5 bases for V and 7 bases for J; bases not matched to a gene: 9. CDR3 nucleotide sequence: TGTGCCAGCAGTCCCACGGGACAGGGAAAGAATTCACCCCTCCACTTT. Protein product: CASSPTGQGKNSPLHF.